What follows are 3 T cell receptor beta chains derived from one specimen sequenced in a study of T cell clonotyping in hematopoietic cell transplantation (dated by TCRdb to the early 2020s). The receptor library was made with the immunoSEQ multiplex PCR assay. TCRdb carries this immuneACCESS record with in-frame sequences only. Its versions omit some clonotypes, under half of them owing to an unresolved V gene in the studies checked, with the rest unexplained. The sample table records fewer than 30,000 clones; approximately 94% of these occur just once. The ten biggest clones cover roughly 1.4% of the sample. Sequenced material: peripheral blood mononuclear cells. These TCRs come from a man in his fifties in good health. Some clones in this sample may be carry-over from other donors' samples.

The genes are TRBV28 and TRBJ2-5; 12 positions match TRBD2. This CDR3 is 15 amino acids long. With V trimmed by 2 bases and J by 2 bases, 0 bases remained unmatched. Germline CDR1 and CDR2: MDHEN and SYDVKM. The CDR3 DNA reads as TGTGCCAGCAGTTTAACTAGCGGGGGGCAAGAGACCCAGTACTTC. Its translation: CASSLTSGGQETQYF.

The J gene is TRBJ1-5, the V gene TRBV19; tentatively, D is TRBD1 (6 bases). In germline, CDR1 is LNHDA, CDR2 SQIVND (reference sequence). The CDR3 is 16 amino acids. V was trimmed by 8 bases and J by 2 bases, leaving 19 bases between them. The CDR3 DNA is TGTGCCAGTTCCAACCAGGGGAGCCGGGGCAATCAGCCCCAGCATTTT. Protein sequence: CASSNQGSRGNQPQHF.

V usage is TRBV28 and J usage is TRBJ1-2; TRBD1 aligns across 9 bases. The ends lost 4 bases at V and 8 bases at J; junction bases unmatched: 17. Germline lookup yields CDR1 MDHEN and CDR2 SYDVKM. The CDR3 extends over 17 amino acids. CDR3 loop: CASSSPTGGGLTFGYTF. The CDR3 bases are TGTGCCAGCAGTTCCCCAACAGGGGGCGGATTAACCTTCGGCTACACCTTC.